The 17 T cell receptor beta chains listed next were all sequenced from one sample in a study of T cells expressing NK-cell markers. TCRdb reprocessed the 5' RACE reads; each CDR3 protein has one entry and no DNA is given. The table lists about 380,000 distinct CDR3 sequences. The source material was blood T cells: a sorted CD56 or NKG2C T cell subset, CD4+ or CD8+ T cells, or bulk PBMC T cells (not recorded which). The receptors come from a man aged 18-70 years in good health.

The chain couples TRBV3-1 to TRBJ2-5; TCRdb names TRBD2, which stays unverified in the absence of DNA. Germline loops: CDR1 LGHDT, CDR2 YNNKEL (reference sequence). There are 15 residues in the CDR3. The CDR3: CASSIRTSGEETQYF.

Here the CDR3 reads CATSRLQGIAKNIQYF. This rearrangement joins TRBV15 to TRBJ2-4; TCRdb's D call, TRBD1, is unchecked because there is no DNA. Per the germline V gene, CDR1 is LNHNV and CDR2 is YYDKDF (reference sequence). The CDR3 is 16 amino acids. The whole variable domain, filled in from reference TRBV15 and TRBJ2-4, reads DAMVIQNPRYQVTQFGKPVTLSCSQTLNHNVMYWYQQKSSQAPKLLFHYYDKDFNNEADTPDNFQSRRPNTSFCFLDIRSPGLGDTAMYLCATSRLQGIAKNIQYFGAGTRLSVL.

The CDR3 region is CASLKQQRANSPLHF. The chain recombines TRBV2 with TRBJ1-6; the D call from TCRdb, TRBD1, cannot be confirmed without DNA. The CDR3 is 15 residues long. CDR1 is SNHLY, CDR2 FYNNEI, per germline.

V is TRBV7-8 and J is TRBJ2-2; as DNA is missing, the TRBD1 call by TCRdb cannot be tested. The germline gives CDR1 SGHVS, CDR2 FQNEAQ. The CDR3 consists of 18 residues. The CDR3 is CASSLAGRQGLKAGELFF. The complete variable domain, with remaining parts taken from reference TRBV7-8 and TRBJ2-2, reads GAGVSQSPRYKVAKRGQDVALRCDPISGHVSLFWYQQALGQGPEFLTYFQNEAQLDKSGLPSDRFFAERPEGSVSTLKIQRTQQEDSAVYLCASSLAGRQGLKAGELFFGEGSRLTVL.

The chain is built from TRBV20-1 and TRBJ2-7; TCRdb designates TRBD1, a call that cannot be tested without DNA. Germline CDR1 reads DFQATT; CDR2 reads SNEGSKA (reference sequence). CDR3 size: 15 residues. The chain's CDR3 is CSARDPGQTQYEQYF.

The gene calls are TRBV7-9 and TRBJ2-2. CDR1 is SEHNR and CDR2 is FQNEAQ in the germline V gene (reference sequence). The CDR3 sequence is 15 residues long. This chain's CDR3 is CASSTFNLNTGELFF.

V and J are TRBV12-3 or TRBV12-4 and TRBJ1-2. CDR3 length equals 15 residues. This chain's CDR3 is CASSYAATANYGYTF.

V is TRBV5-5 and J is TRBJ1-4; absent DNA, TCRdb's TRBD1 call cannot be checked. The CDR3 consists of 16 residues. Germline CDR1 reads SGHKS; CDR2 reads YYEKEE (reference sequence). This CDR3 is CASSRQQGAANEKLFF. Complete variable domain (other parts from reference TRBV5-5 and TRBJ1-4): DAGVTQSPTHLIKTRGQQVTLRCSPISGHKSVSWYQQVLGQGPQFIFQYYEKEERGRGNFPDRFSARQFPNYSSELNVNALLLGDSALYLCASSRQQGAANEKLFFGSGTQLSVL.

The chain couples TRBV6-1 to TRBJ2-2; TCRdb's assignment of TRBD2 cannot be checked, as there is no DNA. The CDR3 loop spans 18 amino acids. Germline V CDR1 and CDR2: MNHNS, SASEGT. The CDR3 is CASKPGLAGAANTGELFF.

The rearrangement links TRBV6-5 to TRBJ2-5; TCRdb outputs TRBD1, but without DNA this stays unchecked. The CDR3 covers 15 residues. Germline V gene sequence: CDR1 MNHEY, CDR2 SVGAGI. CDR3 loop: CASSYRRQGGKTQYF.

The chain has TRBV28 and TRBJ1-6. This CDR3 region has 14 residues. Germline CDR1 is MDHEN and CDR2 is SYDVKM. This chain's CDR3 is CASSLVPDYSPLHF.

V usage is TRBV28 and J usage is TRBJ2-5; the TCRdb D gene call, TRBD2, has no DNA to confirm it. There are 15 residues in the CDR3. Germline CDR1 reads MDHEN; CDR2 reads SYDVKM. The CDR3: CASSSHGLAQETQYF.

The rearrangement links TRBV12-3 or TRBV12-4 to TRBJ1-1. The CDR3 consists of 13 residues. The CDR3 here is CASRNEGNTEAFF.

This chain uses TRBV18 with TRBJ1-2; TCRdb's D call of TRBD1 is untestable without DNA. The CDR3 is 13 amino acids. The germline V gene has CDR1 KGHSH and CDR2 LQKENI. This chain's CDR3 is CASSPWTERGYTF.

The V and J genes are TRBV29-1 and TRBJ2-7; TCRdb reports TRBD1, a call that lacks DNA to check it against. CDR1 is SQVTM, CDR2 ANQGSEA, per germline. This CDR3 has 14 residues. The CDR3 region is CSVEVRQGASEQYF.

The rearrangement uses TRBV7-8 and TRBJ2-5; without DNA, the TCRdb call of TRBD1 cannot be checked. This CDR3 is 16 amino acids long. CDR1 is SGHVS, CDR2 FQNEAQ, per germline. This chain's CDR3 is CASSLLDRGLEETQYF.

This chain links TRBV6-6 with TRBJ1-1; TCRdb names TRBD1, which stays unverified in the absence of DNA. CDR1 MNHNY and CDR2 SVGAGI come from the germline V gene (reference sequence). The length of the CDR3 is 11 residues. CDR3 protein: CASRIQGGAFF.